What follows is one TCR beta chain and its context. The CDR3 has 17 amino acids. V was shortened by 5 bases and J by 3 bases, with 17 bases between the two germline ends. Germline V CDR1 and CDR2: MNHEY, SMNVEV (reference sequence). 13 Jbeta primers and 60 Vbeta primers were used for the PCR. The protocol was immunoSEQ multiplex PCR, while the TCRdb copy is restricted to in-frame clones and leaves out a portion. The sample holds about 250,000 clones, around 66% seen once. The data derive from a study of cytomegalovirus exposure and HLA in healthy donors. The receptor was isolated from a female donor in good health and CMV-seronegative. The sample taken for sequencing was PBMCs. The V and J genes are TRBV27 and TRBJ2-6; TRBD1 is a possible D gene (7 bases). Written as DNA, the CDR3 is TGTGCCAGCAGTGAGGGGGGAGACAGGGATGGGGCCAACGTCCTGACTTTC. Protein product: CASSEGGDRDGANVLTF.